This T cell receptor beta chain was sequenced in a study of T cells in Graves' hyperthyroidism and ophthalmopathy. Template material for amplifying TCR beta CDR3 regions consisted of RNA transcripts. First-round RT-PCR targeting the TCR CDR3 was performed with the HTBI primer set. TCRdb re-called the multiplex PCR reads with MiXCR, one entry per CDR3 protein. The sample shows more than 500,000 distinct CDR3 sequences, 12% to 15% of them seen only once. This clonotype has at least ten counts. The CDR3 is 15 residues long. V was trimmed by 3 bases and J by 2 bases, leaving 11 bases between them. Sequenced material: blood. V is TRBV12-3 or TRBV12-4 and J is TRBJ2-1; D may correspond to TRBD1 or TRBD2 (5 bases each). This sequence was found in a woman aged 35 to 49 with Graves' hyperthyroidism. The CDR3 spells CASSFLGEPYNEQFF. In DNA, the CDR3 is TGTGCCAGCAGTTTCCTGGGGGAGCCCTACAATGAGCAGTTCTTC.